This is a list of T cell receptor beta chains from one sample in a study of blood T cell repertoires in COVID-19. Using immunoSEQ multiplex PCR, the repertoire was profiled, and TCRdb retains in-frame clones only, with some absent. The sample contains some 180,000 clones, around four fifths of which appear only once. Sequenced: peripheral blood. These TCRs come from a woman older than 75 with COVID-19, enrolled during active disease. The CDR3 runs from the conserved cysteine through the conserved F or W. The D gene is left open where the match is weak.

j_gene	d_gene	v_gene	CDR3nt	CDR3aa
TRBJ1-2	TRBD1	TRBV19	TGTGCCAGTAGTATAGATCTATTGCCGGGACAGGGGAACTATGGCTACACCTTC	CASSIDLLPGQGNYGYTF
TRBJ2-7	-	TRBV19	TGTGCCAGTAGTAGAGGAGGCAGTTCCTACGAGCAGTACTTC	CASSRGGSSYEQYF
TRBJ2-1	TRBD2	TRBV5-4	TGTGCCAGCAGCTTTGGACTAGCGGGGGACAATGAGCAGTTCTTC	CASSFGLAGDNEQFF
TRBJ2-7	-	TRBV19	TGTGCCAGTAGTATCGGGGTCAGCTCCACAACAAAGGTGCAGTACTTC	CASSIGVSSTTKVQYF
TRBJ1-1	-	TRBV2	TGTGCCAGCAAGGCGGAGACGACAGGTTCTTTCTTT	CASKAETTGSFF
TRBJ1-2	-	TRBV6-1	TGTGCCAGCAGTGAATCACAGGGCGGCTACACCTTC	CASSESQGGYTF
TRBJ2-5	-	TRBV5-1	TGCGCCAGCAGCACTGGTGGGGGCGCCGTCCAAGGGGCCCAGTACTTC	CASSTGGGAVQGAQYF
TRBJ1-6	-	TRBV5-1	TGCGCCAGCAGCTTTTCAAGAGATTCACCCCTCCACTTT	CASSFSRDSPLHF
TRBJ1-3	-	TRBV19	TGTGCCAGTAAGAAGACATCTGGAAACACCATATATTTT	CASKKTSGNTIYF
TRBJ1-6	TRBD1	TRBV7-9	TGTGCCAGCGGGGGACAGGGCGTATCACCCCTCCACTTT	CASGGQGVSPLHF
TRBJ2-7	-	TRBV7-3	TGTGCCAGCAGCCCGGGGGGCGTCAGGTCCTACGAGCAGTACTTC	CASSPGGVRSYEQYF